Listed below are T cell receptor beta chains from one sample, sequenced in a study of T cells in localized non-small cell lung cancer. The method was immunoSEQ multiplex PCR; TCRdb's version includes in-frame clones alone and lacks a portion of them. The repertoire includes around 19,000 clones, 91% of them detected once, and about 3% sits in the top ten. The specimen was peripheral blood, collected before any cancer treatment. All receptors come from a woman aged 35 to 70 with stage I lung adenocarcinoma. The CDR3 runs from the conserved cysteine through the conserved F or W. The D gene is left open where the match is weak. Only some rows state a clone size, as once, few, many or a class for expanded clones.

V	size	J	D	CDR3	DNA
TRBV9	.	TRBJ1-1	.	CASSVQGLTEAFF	TGTGCCAGCAGCGTACAGGGGTTAACTGAAGCTTTCTTT
TRBV7-6	.	TRBJ2-5	TRBD1	CASSLALGQGLLETQYF	TGTGCCAGCAGCTTAGCTCTCGGACAGGGTTTGTTGGAGACCCAGTACTTC
TRBV7-6	once	TRBJ1-3	TRBD1	CASSPRQGGNTIYF	TGTGCCAGCAGCCCCCGACAGGGGGGAAACACCATATATTTT
TRBV5-1	.	TRBJ1-3	TRBD1	CASSLGQGSFSGNTIYF	TGCGCCAGCAGCTTGGGACAGGGTTCCTTCTCTGGAAACACCATATATTTT
TRBV6-5	.	TRBJ1-3	.	CASSYSGSGNTIYF	TGTGCCAGCAGTTACTCAGGCTCTGGAAACACCATATATTTT
TRBV5-1	.	TRBJ1-2	.	CASSPQDTNSGGYTF	TGCGCCAGCAGCCCACAGGACACCAACTCAGGGGGCTACACCTTC
TRBV5-1	.	TRBJ2-7	TRBD2	CASSLIAGGDEQYF	TGCGCCAGCAGCCTAATAGCGGGAGGCGACGAGCAGTACTTC
TRBV7-9	.	TRBJ2-1	TRBD1	CASSSATGVWDNEQFF	TGTGCCAGCAGCTCCGCTACAGGGGTTTGGGACAATGAGCAGTTCTTC
TRBV19	.	TRBJ1-5	TRBD1	CASSMRQGSNQPQHF	TGTGCCAGTAGTATGCGACAGGGCAGCAATCAGCCCCAGCATTTT
TRBV4-1	.	TRBJ1-4	TRBD1	CASSQMPTGANEKLFF	TGCGCCAGCAGCCAAATGCCGACAGGGGCGAATGAAAAACTGTTTTTT
TRBV18	.	TRBJ1-5	.	CASSPPSGRENQPQHF	TGTGCCAGCTCACCACCGTCGGGCAGGGAGAATCAGCCCCAGCATTTT
TRBV2	.	TRBJ2-1	.	CASSEEVAQFF	TGTGCCAGCAGTGAGGAAGTGGCGCAGTTCTTC
TRBV11-3	.	TRBJ2-7	.	CASSLGLVYEQYF	TGTGCCAGCAGCTTAGGGCTCGTCTACGAGCAGTACTTC
TRBV7-9	once	TRBJ2-4	.	CASSTSGGLNIQYF	TGTGCCAGCAGCACCAGTGGGGGTTTAAACATTCAGTACTTC
TRBV5-1	once	TRBJ2-5	.	CASSSIKGETQYF	TGCGCCAGCAGCTCGATAAAGGGAGAGACCCAGTACTTC
TRBV6-6	.	TRBJ2-3	.	CASSTGGGTDTQYF	TGTGCCAGCAGTACAGGGGGGGGCACAGATACGCAGTATTTT
TRBV28	.	TRBJ1-5	TRBD1	CATLPGQGDQPQHF	TGTGCCACCCTGCCGGGACAGGGTGATCAGCCCCAGCATTTT
TRBV27	.	TRBJ1-1	.	CASSSPGEGTEAFF	TGTGCCAGCAGTTCCCCCGGGGAAGGGACTGAAGCTTTCTTT
TRBV6-6	.	TRBJ2-1	TRBD2	CASSSLAGGGNEQFF	TGTGCCAGCAGTTCCTTAGCGGGAGGAGGCAATGAGCAGTTCTTC
TRBV5-1	.	TRBJ2-1	.	CASRVGSNNEQFF	TGCGCCAGCAGGGTCGGGAGCAACAATGAGCAGTTCTTC
TRBV5-4	.	TRBJ2-2	.	CALRESGNTGELFF	TGTGCCTTAAGGGAGTCAGGGAACACCGGGGAGCTGTTTTTT
TRBV21-1	.	TRBJ2-4	.	CASSTRLGRAKNIQYF	TGTGCCAGCAGCACCCGATTGGGGAGAGCCAAAAACATTCAGTACTTC
TRBV28	.	TRBJ2-5	TRBD2	CASSPGTSSFGGTQYF	TGTGCCAGCAGTCCCGGGACTAGTTCCTTCGGCGGGACCCAGTACTTC
TRBV29-1	.	TRBJ2-5	.	CSVEAVVQETQYF	TGCAGCGTTGAAGCTGTTGTACAAGAGACCCAGTACTTC
TRBV25-1	.	TRBJ1-4	TRBD1	CASSEWVGTANEKLFF	TGTGCCAGCAGTGAATGGGTCGGGACAGCAAATGAAAAACTGTTTTTT
TRBV29-1	.	TRBJ1-1	TRBD1	CSVGAGTGATEAFF	TGCAGCGTGGGGGCCGGGACAGGGGCCACTGAAGCTTTCTTT
TRBV11-3	.	TRBJ1-5	.	CASSLDGQPQHF	TGTGCCAGCAGCTTAGATGGGCAGCCCCAGCATTTT
TRBV5-6	.	TRBJ2-2	.	CASSFGQTGELFF	TGTGCCAGCAGCTTTGGACAGACCGGGGAGCTGTTTTTT
TRBV7-9	once	TRBJ2-2	TRBD2	CASSFTPGGSLNTGELFF	TGTGCCAGCAGCTTCACCCCGGGAGGATCATTGAACACCGGGGAGCTGTTTTTT
TRBV18	.	TRBJ1-1	.	CASSPPDRSGVAFF	TGTGCCAGCTCACCCCCGGACCGAAGCGGGGTAGCTTTCTTT
TRBV18	.	TRBJ1-5	TRBD1	CASSPKTGGDQPQHF	TGTGCCAGCTCACCAAAGACAGGGGGTGATCAGCCCCAGCATTTT
TRBV7-9	.	TRBJ2-7	.	CASSSGGRSSYEQYF	TGTGCCAGCAGCTCTGGGGGGCGAAGCTCCTACGAGCAGTACTTC
TRBV7-2	.	TRBJ1-2	.	CASSLAPAGGKGYTF	TGTGCCAGCAGCTTAGCGCCTGCAGGTGGTAAAGGCTACACCTTC
TRBV11-3	.	TRBJ2-1	.	CASSLVLRSLEQFF	TGTGCCAGCAGCTTAGTGTTGCGGTCGTTGGAGCAGTTCTTC
TRBV6-1	.	TRBJ2-7	TRBD2	CASTISGYYEQYF	TGTGCCAGCACGATTAGCGGGTACTACGAGCAGTACTTC
TRBV7-2	.	TRBJ2-2	.	CASSPGGRWAGELFF	TGTGCCAGCAGCCCAGGGGGGCGGTGGGCCGGGGAGCTGTTTTTT
TRBV7-2	.	TRBJ1-2	TRBD1	CASSTQGARGYTF	TGTGCCAGCAGCACTCAGGGGGCGCGGGGCTACACCTTC
TRBV30	.	TRBJ1-4	.	CAWTDSFNEKLFF	TGTGCCTGGACCGACAGTTTTAATGAAAAACTGTTTTTT
TRBV19	.	TRBJ2-2	.	CASRTTRVGTGELFF	TGTGCCAGTAGGACAACAAGGGTGGGCACCGGGGAGCTGTTTTTT
TRBV19	.	TRBJ1-1	TRBD1	CASSITGGFTEAFF	TGTGCCAGTAGTATAACAGGGGGCTTCACTGAAGCTTTCTTT
TRBV28	.	TRBJ2-7	TRBD2	CASSLLAGGGGEQYF	TGTGCCAGCAGTTTACTAGCGGGAGGGGGAGGGGAGCAGTACTTC
TRBV30	.	TRBJ2-5	.	CAWTSSAETQYF	TGTGCCTGGACGTCTAGCGCAGAGACCCAGTACTTC
TRBV6-1	.	TRBJ1-1	TRBD1	CATYRGLRNTEAFF	TGTGCCACCTACAGGGGGCTGAGGAACACTGAAGCTTTCTTT
TRBV15	.	TRBJ1-2	TRBD1	CATNPSGTAYGYTF	TGTGCCACCAACCCGTCGGGGACAGCCTATGGCTACACCTTC
TRBV28	.	TRBJ1-2	.	CASSLDQETYGYTF	TGTGCCAGCAGTTTAGACCAAGAAACGTATGGCTACACCTTC
TRBV5-1	.	TRBJ1-2	.	CASSPGTDTSSYTF	TGCGCCAGCAGCCCTGGGACGGATACTAGCAGCTACACCTTC
TRBV5-4	.	TRBJ1-2	.	CASSTAWGDGYTF	TGTGCCAGCAGCACGGCATGGGGCGATGGCTACACCTTC
TRBV11-2	.	TRBJ1-2	.	CASSLGRAGYTF	TGTGCCAGCAGCTTAGGAAGGGCTGGCTACACCTTC
TRBV2	.	TRBJ1-2	TRBD1	CASSGTGRNYGYTF	TGTGCCAGCAGTGGGACAGGCAGAAACTATGGCTACACCTTC
TRBV6-6	.	TRBJ1-1	.	CASRTFQNTEAFF	TGTGCCAGCAGGACCTTCCAGAACACTGAAGCTTTCTTT
TRBV18	.	TRBJ2-5	TRBD1	CASSPQGAQETQYF	TGTGCCAGCTCACCACAGGGGGCCCAAGAGACCCAGTACTTC
TRBV28	.	TRBJ2-7	.	CASSSMGGGAYEQYF	TGTGCCAGCAGTTCTATGGGTGGAGGGGCCTACGAGCAGTACTTC
TRBV5-1	.	TRBJ1-1	.	CASSLEQGGKTEAFF	TGCGCCAGCAGCTTGGAACAGGGTGGAAAAACTGAAGCTTTCTTT
TRBV27	.	TRBJ1-5	.	CASSLTVYSNQPQHF	TGTGCCAGCAGCCTGACGGTTTATAGCAATCAGCCCCAGCATTTT
TRBV4-3	.	TRBJ1-1	.	CASSQDLGATSEAFF	TGCGCCAGCAGCCAAGATCTGGGGGCGACCTCTGAAGCTTTCTTT
TRBV6-1	.	TRBJ2-1	.	CASSPPPQQNEQFF	TGTGCCAGCAGTCCTCCCCCCCAGCAGAATGAGCAGTTCTTC
TRBV4-1	.	TRBJ1-1	.	CASTKSLWDTEAFF	TGCGCCAGCACAAAGAGCCTATGGGACACTGAAGCTTTCTTT
TRBV11-2	.	TRBJ2-2	.	CASSYTSPGELFF	TGTGCCAGCAGCTATACTAGTCCCGGGGAGCTGTTTTTT
TRBV19	.	TRBJ1-5	.	CASSIFPGGVEGNQPQHF	TGTGCCAGTAGTATATTTCCTGGCGGGGTCGAAGGCAATCAGCCCCAGCATTTT
TRBV5-8	once	TRBJ2-5	.	CASSLDQETQYF	TGTGCCAGCAGCTTAGACCAAGAGACCCAGTACTTC